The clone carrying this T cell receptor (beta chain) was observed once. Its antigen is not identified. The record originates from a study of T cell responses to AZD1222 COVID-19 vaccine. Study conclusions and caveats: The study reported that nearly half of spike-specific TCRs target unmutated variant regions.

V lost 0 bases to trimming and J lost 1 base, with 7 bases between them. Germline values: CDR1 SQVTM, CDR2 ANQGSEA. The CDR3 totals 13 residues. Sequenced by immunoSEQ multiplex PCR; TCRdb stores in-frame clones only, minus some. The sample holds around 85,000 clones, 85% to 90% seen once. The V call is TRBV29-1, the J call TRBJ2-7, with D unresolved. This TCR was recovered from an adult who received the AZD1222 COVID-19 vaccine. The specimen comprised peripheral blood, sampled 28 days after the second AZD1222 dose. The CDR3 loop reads CSVEDGQSYEQYF. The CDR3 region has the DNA TGCAGCGTTGAAGATGGCCAGTCCTACGAGCAGTACTTC.